A single T cell receptor (beta chain) is shown here with its context. Original methodology: It was from reference gene primer amplification that nucleated cell counts were estimated. The repertoire was sequenced with immunoSEQ multiplex PCR; TCRdb's copy has only in-frame clones and lacks some. V and J calls and clone size are given by that table; D and trimming were obtained from the DNA. The table lists fewer than 200,000 clones, about 88% of them singletons, with 2.5% in the top ten. Those enrolled in Seattle joined during active infection and were followed longitudinally afterward. This entry is derived from a study of blood T cell repertoires in COVID-19. The CDR3 has 15 amino acids. After removal of 0 bases from V and 4 bases from J, the junction contained 4 bases not matched to a gene. The germline gives CDR1 SGHRS, CDR2 YFSETQ.

This chain connects TRBV5-1 to TRBJ1-3, with 7 bases lining up with TRBD1. Input material: peripheral blood. The receptor comes from an elderly woman with COVID-19, enrolled during active disease. The DNA of the CDR3 is TGCGCCAGCAGCTTGGAGACAGGGACGGGAAACACCATATATTTT. This translates into CASSLETGTGNTIYF.